This T cell receptor (beta chain) came from a study of blood T cell repertoires in COVID-19. This clone was observed a few times. The germline V gene has CDR1 SGHDN and CDR2 FVKESK. The CDR3 runs 19 residues. Trimming removed 1 base from V and 0 bases from J, with 19 bases in between. Sequencing was performed with immunoSEQ multiplex PCR; in TCRdb, only in-frame clones are kept and a portion is missing. The table lists about 320,000 clones, roughly 87% of them singletons. This chain links TRBV14 with TRBJ2-1, with D perhaps TRBD1 (6 bases). Sequenced input: PBMCs or T cells enriched from blood (not recorded which). The sequence came from a woman under 30 who had recovered from COVID-19. CDR3: CASSQGQDYTVSSYNEQFF. The CDR3 bases are TGTGCCAGCAGCCAAGGACAGGATTATACTGTGAGCTCCTACAATGAGCAGTTCTTC.